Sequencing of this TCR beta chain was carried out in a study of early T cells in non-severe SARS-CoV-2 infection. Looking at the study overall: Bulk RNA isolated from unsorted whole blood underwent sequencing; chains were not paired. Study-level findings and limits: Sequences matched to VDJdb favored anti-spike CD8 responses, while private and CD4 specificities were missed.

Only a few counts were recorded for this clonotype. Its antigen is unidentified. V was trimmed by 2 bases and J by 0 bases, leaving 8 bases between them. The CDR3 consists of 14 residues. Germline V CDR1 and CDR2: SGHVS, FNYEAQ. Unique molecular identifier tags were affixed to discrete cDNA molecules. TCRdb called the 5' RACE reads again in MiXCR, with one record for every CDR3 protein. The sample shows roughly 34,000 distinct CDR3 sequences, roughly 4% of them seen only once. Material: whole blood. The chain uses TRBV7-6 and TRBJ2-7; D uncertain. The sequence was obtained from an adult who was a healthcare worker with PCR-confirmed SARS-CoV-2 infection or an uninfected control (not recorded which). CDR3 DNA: TGTGCCAGCAGCTTATATGGGTCCTCCTACGAGCAGTACTTC. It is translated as CASSLYGSSYEQYF.